Many counts were recorded for the clone carrying this T cell receptor beta chain. Its antigen remains unidentified. From roughly 390 ng of RNA, a library with molecular barcoded alpha/delta and beta/gamma adaptors was made. TCRdb reanalysed the reads using MiXCR and keeps one entry per CDR3 protein. The sample lists roughly 67,000 distinct CDR3 sequences; approximately 18% were seen once. The length of the CDR3 is 13 residues. Trimming took off 5 bases at V and 6 bases at J, with 11 bases between the two ends. The sample is drawn from a study of read filtering for tumor transcriptome and immune sequencing. Study background: The cohort had around 18 men and around 15 women aged about 45 to 80, mean roughly 66 years. R-ISS stage counts were fewer than ten for I, about 15 for II, 7 for III. General observations from the study: RNA-seq captured clonotypes less deeply and reliably than IR-seq. Without single-read clonotypes, shared clonotype proportions correlated more between IR-seq and RNA-seq.

Input material: a population of CD138-negative cells sorted from bone marrow. The rearrangement links TRBV12-3 or TRBV12-4 to TRBJ1-5; the D is unclear. The origin of this receptor is a donor at least 40 years old with multiple myeloma. As DNA, the CDR3 is TGTGCCAGCAGTCGGGATGCGGGTCAGCCCCAGCATTTT. Protein product: CASSRDAGQPQHF.